The rows below give T cell receptor beta chains drawn from one sample of a study of regulatory T cells in long-lasting Graves disease. MiXCR, run by TCRdb on the multiplex PCR reads, gives a single entry per CDR3 protein. The sample yields 540,000 or so distinct CDR3 sequences, 13% seen once. This sample was also put to use in a study of T cells in Graves' hyperthyroidism and ophthalmopathy.

Sequenced here: peripheral blood mononuclear cells (PBMCs), sampled at new diagnosis, from a patient treated with antithyroid drugs. All receptors derive from a man younger than 40 with Graves disease. Both conserved end residues are part of each CDR3. D genes are given only for firm matches. Not every row has a clone size; where given, it reads once, few, many or a size class.

clone size	V gene	D gene	J gene	CDR3 protein	CDR3 DNA
many	TRBV7-2	.	TRBJ2-1	CASSPTRAGIEQFF	TGTGCCAGCAGCCCGACGAGGGCCGGGATTGAGCAGTTCTTC
many	TRBV2	.	TRBJ1-5	CASTPGGDNQPQHF	TGTGCCAGCACCCCTGGGGGTGACAATCAGCCCCAGCATTTT
few	TRBV11-3	.	TRBJ1-6	CASSSDPNSPLHF	TGTGCCAGCAGCTCAGACCCGAATTCACCCCTCCACTTT
few	TRBV18	.	TRBJ2-3	CASSPSQGRLKDTQYF	TGTGCCAGCTCACCCTCCCAGGGGAGACTAAAAGATACGCAGTATTTT
.	TRBV11-2	.	TRBJ2-7	CASSLIRGPQGYEQYF	TGTGCCAGCAGCTTGATCCGCGGGCCACAGGGATACGAGCAGTACTTC
many	TRBV20-1	TRBD1	TRBJ1-4	CSARPRGLVGEKLFF	TGCAGTGCTAGACCTAGGGGGCTGGTCGGTGAAAAACTGTTTTTT
many	TRBV5-1	.	TRBJ2-1	CASSFRAVRDNEQFF	TGCGCCAGCAGCTTTCGAGCGGTAAGGGACAATGAGCAGTTCTTC
.	TRBV19	.	TRBJ2-3	CASNPSGTDTQYF	TGTGCCAGTAATCCTAGCGGCACAGATACGCAGTATTTT
.	TRBV2	.	TRBJ2-1	CASSVLEGFVNEQFF	TGTGCCAGCAGTGTGCTGGAGGGGTTTGTAAATGAGCAGTTCTTC
many	TRBV6-2/TRBV6-3	.	TRBJ1-1	CASSAQNRGNTEAFF	TGTGCCAGCAGTGCCCAAAACCGGGGGAACACTGAAGCTTTCTTT
many	TRBV5-1	.	TRBJ1-5	CASSPTLIKDGQPQHF	TGCGCCAGCAGCCCAACTCTAATTAAGGACGGACAGCCCCAGCATTTT
many	TRBV2	.	TRBJ1-2	CASRVGQGVRSYTF	TGTGCCAGCAGGGTCGGGCAGGGCGTAAGGAGCTACACCTTC
.	TRBV24-1	.	TRBJ2-1	CATSPPRGTGGASSYNEQFF	TGTGCCACCAGCCCCCCGAGGGGGACGGGCGGGGCGAGCTCCTACAATGAGCAGTTCTTC
many	TRBV29-1	.	TRBJ1-1	CSVEDPGIMNTEAFF	TGCAGCGTTGAAGATCCGGGAATAATGAACACTGAAGCTTTCTTT
many	TRBV11-2	TRBD1	TRBJ2-7	CASSLLGQDYEQYF	TGTGCCAGCAGCTTACTGGGACAGGACTACGAGCAGTACTTC
many	TRBV6-1	TRBD1	TRBJ2-5	CASSLGVDRDQETQYF	TGTGCCAGCAGCCTGGGGGTAGACAGGGACCAAGAGACCCAGTACTTC
.	TRBV14	TRBD1	TRBJ2-5	CASSPLRDRGETQYF	TGTGCCAGCAGCCCATTAAGGGACAGGGGAGAGACCCAGTACTTC
many	TRBV29-1	.	TRBJ1-1	CSVNLDPNTEAFF	TGCAGCGTAAACCTTGATCCGAACACTGAAGCTTTCTTT
many	TRBV7-2	.	TRBJ2-7	CASSSGHPLDEQYF	TGTGCCAGCAGCTCGGGACACCCCTTGGACGAGCAGTACTTC
few	TRBV30	.	TRBJ1-3	CAWSISVSGNTIYF	TGTGCCTGGAGTATAAGTGTCTCTGGAAACACCATATATTTT
many	TRBV27	TRBD2	TRBJ2-7	CASSLTSWDEQYF	TGTGCCAGCAGTTTGACTAGCTGGGACGAGCAGTACTTC
many	TRBV10-1	.	TRBJ1-2	CASSRDRSLSKGYTF	TGCGCCAGCAGCCGCGACAGGAGTTTATCGAAAGGCTACACCTTC
many	TRBV18	TRBD1	TRBJ1-1	CASSPRSGDREVAFF	TGTGCCAGCTCACCACGAAGCGGGGACAGGGAAGTAGCTTTCTTT
.	TRBV10-1	.	TRBJ2-3	CASSSNPGAGDTQYF	TGCGCCAGCAGTTCCAATCCGGGGGCGGGAGATACGCAGTATTTT
many	TRBV7-9	TRBD1	TRBJ2-1	CASSYRDRGSNEQFF	TGTGCCAGCAGTTACCGGGACAGGGGTAGTAATGAGCAGTTCTTC
few	TRBV7-2	.	TRBJ1-2	CASSQVGVRPGYTF	TGTGCCAGCAGTCAAGTGGGGGTTCGGCCCGGCTACACCTTC
many	TRBV29-1	TRBD2	TRBJ2-1	CSVVVAGAREQFF	TGCAGCGTTGTTGTGGCGGGAGCCCGAGAGCAGTTCTTC
.	TRBV6-1	TRBD2	TRBJ2-1	CASSEEILAARGFF	TGTGCCAGCAGTGAAGAGATTCTAGCGGCCCGCGGGTTCTTC
.	TRBV5-1	.	TRBJ1-2	CASSSGTLKRGGYTF	TGCGCCAGCAGCTCCGGGACGCTCAAGAGGGGAGGCTACACCTTC
many	TRBV11-2	.	TRBJ2-1	CASSLMVASYNEQFF	TGTGCCAGCAGCCTAATGGTGGCCTCCTACAATGAGCAGTTCTTC
many	TRBV19	.	TRBJ1-5	CASSIESAGDQPQHF	TGTGCCAGTAGTATAGAATCCGCAGGGGACCAGCCCCAGCATTTT
.	TRBV19	.	TRBJ1-2	CASSRTDFGYTF	TGTGCCAGTAGTCGGACGGACTTTGGCTACACCTTC
many	TRBV2	.	TRBJ2-4	CASSLGDEGVAKNIQYF	TGTGCCAGCAGTCTGGGCGATGAGGGTGTAGCCAAAAACATTCAGTACTTC
few	TRBV20-1	TRBD1	TRBJ2-7	CSARSQGAEEGQYF	TGCAGTGCTAGAAGTCAGGGGGCGGAAGAAGGGCAGTACTTC
few	TRBV20-1	.	TRBJ2-4	CSARRRILAKNIQYF	TGCAGTGCTAGGAGGCGAATACTAGCCAAAAACATTCAGTACTTC
many	TRBV7-2	.	TRBJ2-5	CASSLGWTGGGETQYF	TGTGCCAGCAGCTTAGGCTGGACAGGCGGGGGAGAGACCCAGTACTTC
few	TRBV10-3	.	TRBJ1-6	CAISEPPPYNSPLHF	TGTGCCATCAGTGAGCCACCCCCATATAATTCACCCCTCCACTTT
.	TRBV25-1	TRBD2	TRBJ2-7	CASSDGLAGGDEQYF	TGTGCCAGCAGTGATGGACTAGCGGGAGGGGATGAGCAGTACTTC
many	TRBV6-1	TRBD1	TRBJ2-7	CASRAPGQGVSEQYF	TGTGCCAGCAGAGCACCGGGACAGGGGGTTTCCGAGCAGTACTTC
many	TRBV18	.	TRBJ2-1	CASSRPYNEQFF	TGTGCCAGCTCCAGGCCCTACAATGAGCAGTTCTTC
many	TRBV6-1	TRBD1	TRBJ1-4	CASSMGQGGKLFF	TGTGCCAGCAGTATGGGACAGGGTGGGAAACTGTTTTTT
many	TRBV11-2	.	TRBJ2-1	CASSLVSLAF	TGTGCCAGCAGCTTAGTATCACTAGCCTTC
few	TRBV6-1	.	TRBJ2-1	CASSPSGPRNRQFF	TGTGCCAGCAGTCCCTCGGGACCCAGAAATAGGCAGTTCTTC
many	TRBV7-2	.	TRBJ2-2	CASSGGYTGELFF	TGTGCCAGCAGCGGGGGATACACCGGGGAGCTGTTTTTT
.	TRBV20-1	.	TRBJ1-2	CSALDRDYGYTF	TGCAGTGCATTGGACAGAGACTATGGCTACACCTTC
.	TRBV11-3	.	TRBJ2-3	CASSPGWAGSDTQYF	TGTGCCAGCAGCCCAGGTTGGGCGGGCTCAGATACGCAGTATTTT
many	TRBV6-1	.	TRBJ1-1	CASSVGGPWTEAFF	TGTGCCAGCAGCGTAGGAGGTCCCTGGACTGAAGCTTTCTTT
many	TRBV7-2	.	TRBJ1-1	CASSLGTGNLLAFF	TGTGCCAGCAGCTTAGGGACGGGAAATCTTTTGGCTTTCTTT
many	TRBV19	.	TRBJ1-5	CASKAELGNQPQHF	TGTGCCAGTAAGGCCGAGTTGGGCAATCAGCCCCAGCATTTT
many	TRBV15	.	TRBJ2-2	CATSGPYYPGRGGELFF	TGTGCCACCAGCGGGCCTTACTATCCAGGACGGGGCGGGGAGCTGTTTTTT
many	TRBV2	.	TRBJ2-5	CASSWAIGQETQYF	TGTGCCAGCAGCTGGGCTATCGGGCAAGAGACCCAGTACTTC